This TCR beta chain was profiled in a study of T-cell reconstitution after alpha-beta-depleted transplantation in children. On this clonotype: Its specificity is not known. Compared with germline, one end of the junction differs, possibly owing to a read error.

CDR1 is SQVTM, CDR2 ANQGSEA, per germline. CDR3 length: 14 residues. Preparation of the TCRbeta library was carried out with unique molecular identifiers. Via MiXCR, TCRdb re-called the PCR reads, giving one row per CDR3 protein. Seen here are fewer than 550,000 distinct CDR3 sequences, over 9.5% observed once, and the top ten hold around 2.2%. Study conclusions and caveats: By one year post-transplant, T-cell counts and diversity largely arose from T cells that were newly produced. There were reportedly several hundred expanded graft clones from which alpha-beta T cells came about two months after transplant.

The specimen comprised PBMCs, sampled before TCRalphabeta/CD19-depleted stem cell transplant. This chain uses TRBV29-1 with TRBJ2-1, with D perhaps matching TRBD2 (5 bases). This TCR was recovered from a child aged 2 to 10 with inherited bone marrow failure, due to receive a stem cell transplant. CDR3 amino acids: CSVDGGRSYNEQLF. CDR3 DNA: TGCAGCGTTGATGGCGGGCGCTCCTACAATGAGCAGCTCTTC.